A selection of T cell receptor beta chains follows, all from one sample in a study of sequential checkpoint blockade in melanoma. TCRdb's table, derived via immunoSEQ multiplex PCR, lists solely in-frame clones and lacks some. Of fewer than 2,000 clones listed, roughly 24% are singletons. The sequencing here drew on tumor tissue (inferred from file names), taken from a patient given nivolumab and ipilimumab in sequence. These TCRs come from a human donor with melanoma. The CDR3 runs from the conserved cysteine through the conserved F or W. The D gene is left open where the match is weak. Expanded clones get a size class; other rows say once, few or many, or leave the size out.

size	J	V	D	CDR3	DNA
large	TRBJ2-2	TRBV6-8	TRBD2	CASSSPGTRTGELFF	TGTGCCAGCAGTTCCCCCGGGACTAGGACCGGGGAGCTGTTTTTT
few	TRBJ1-6	TRBV16	NA	CASSVPAILESPLHF	TGTGCCAGCAGCGTCCCCGCTATCCTAGAATCACCCCTCCACTTT
medium-sized	TRBJ2-2	TRBV11-3	TRBD2	CASSLDGGRDTGELFF	TGTGCCAGCAGCTTAGATGGCGGGAGGGACACCGGGGAGCTGTTTTTT
NA	TRBJ2-1	TRBV11-3	TRBD2	CASSQTSGLVNEQFF	TGTGCCAGCAGCCAGACTAGCGGGTTAGTAAATGAGCAGTTCTTC
medium-sized	TRBJ2-1	TRBV11-3	TRBD1	CASSSATGGRYEQFF	TGTGCCAGCAGCTCCGCAACAGGGGGTAGATATGAGCAGTTCTTC
medium-sized	TRBJ1-1	TRBV11-3	NA	CASSLRQENTEAFF	TGTGCCAGCAGCTTACGCCAGGAGAACACTGAAGCTTTCTTT
NA	TRBJ2-3	TRBV15	TRBD2	CATSRWGSGGQTDTQYF	TGTGCCACCAGCAGATGGGGCAGCGGGGGCCAGACAGATACGCAGTATTTT
medium-sized	TRBJ1-3	TRBV11-3	NA	CASSSQGGGNTIYF	TGTGCCAGCAGCTCACAGGGAGGTGGAAACACCATATATTTT
few	TRBJ1-2	TRBV6-8	NA	CASRGAVEGYTF	TGTGCCAGCAGAGGGGCGGTTGAGGGCTACACCTTC
medium-sized	TRBJ2-3	TRBV11-3	TRBD1	CASSITGGTDTQYF	TGTGCCAGCAGCATAACAGGGGGAACAGATACGCAGTATTTT
NA	TRBJ1-1	TRBV10-2	NA	CAILNRDITEAFF	TGCGCCATCCTTAACAGGGATATCACTGAAGCTTTCTTT
medium-sized	TRBJ2-7	TRBV11-3	TRBD2	CASSLGAASGAYEQYF	TGTGCCAGCAGCTTAGGGGCCGCTAGCGGGGCCTACGAGCAGTACTTC